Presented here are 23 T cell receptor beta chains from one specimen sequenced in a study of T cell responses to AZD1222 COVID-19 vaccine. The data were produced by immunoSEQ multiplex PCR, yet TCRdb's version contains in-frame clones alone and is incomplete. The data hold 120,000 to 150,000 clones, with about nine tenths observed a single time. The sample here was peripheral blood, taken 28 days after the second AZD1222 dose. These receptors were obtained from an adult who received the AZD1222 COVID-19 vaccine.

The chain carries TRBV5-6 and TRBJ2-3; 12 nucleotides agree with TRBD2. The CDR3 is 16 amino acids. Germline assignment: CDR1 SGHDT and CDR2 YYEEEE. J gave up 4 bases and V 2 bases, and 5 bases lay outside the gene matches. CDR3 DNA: TGTGCCAGCAGCTTTGCTAGCGGGGGGGCCCCAGATACGCAGTATTTT. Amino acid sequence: CASSFASGGAPDTQYF.

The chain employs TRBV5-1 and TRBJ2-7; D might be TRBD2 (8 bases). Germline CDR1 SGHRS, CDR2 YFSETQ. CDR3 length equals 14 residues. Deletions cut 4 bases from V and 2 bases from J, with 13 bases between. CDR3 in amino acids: CASSPGGTAYEQYF. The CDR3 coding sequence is TGCGCCAGCAGCCCGGGAGGGACAGCCTACGAGCAGTACTTC. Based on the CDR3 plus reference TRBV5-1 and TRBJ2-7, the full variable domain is KAGVTQTPRYLIKTRGQQVTLSCSPISGHRSVSWYQQTPGQGLQFLFEYFSETQRNKGNFPGRFSGRQFSNSRSEMNVSTLELGDSALYLCASSPGGTAYEQYFGPGTRLTVT.

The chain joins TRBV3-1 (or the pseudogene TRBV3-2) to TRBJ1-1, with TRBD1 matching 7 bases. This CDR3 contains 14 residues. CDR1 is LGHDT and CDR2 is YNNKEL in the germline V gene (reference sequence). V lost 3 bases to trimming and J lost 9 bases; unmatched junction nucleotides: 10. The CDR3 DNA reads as TGTGCCAGCAGCCATGGGACAGAGGGTTCGAAAGCTTTCTTT. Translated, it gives CASSHGTEGSKAFF.

The CDR3 loop is CASSLVQGAPSGAEAFF. DNA for the CDR3: TGTGCCAGCAGCTTAGTCCAGGGGGCGCCCAGTGGGGCTGAAGCTTTCTTT. V and J are TRBV7-6 and TRBJ1-1, with 8 bases lining up with TRBD1. V gave up 1 base and J gave up 6 bases; unmatched junction bases: 13. The CDR3 is 17 amino acids. Germline values: CDR1 SGHVS, CDR2 FNYEAQ. Variable domain in full (rest from reference TRBV7-6 and TRBJ1-1): GAGVSQSPRYKVTKRGQDVALRCDPISGHVSLYWYRQALGQGPEFLTYFNYEAQQDKSGLPNDRFSAERPEGSISTLTIQRTEQRDSAMYRCASSLVQGAPSGAEAFFGQGTRLTVV.

The CDR3 DNA sequence: TGCAGTGCTAGTTGGTCCTCTAGGGGCAATCAGCCCCAGCATTTT. Translation gives CSASWSSRGNQPQHF. The gene calls are TRBV20-1 and TRBJ1-5; D ambiguous. With 3 bases removed from V and 2 bases from J, the gap between germline ends came to 14 bases. Per the germline V gene, CDR1 is DFQATT and CDR2 is SNEGSKA (reference sequence). CDR3 length equals 15 residues.

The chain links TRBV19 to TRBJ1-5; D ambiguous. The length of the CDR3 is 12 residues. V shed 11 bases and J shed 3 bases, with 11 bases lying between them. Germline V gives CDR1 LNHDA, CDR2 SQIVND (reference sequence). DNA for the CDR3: TGTGCCGGTGGACGGGCCAATCAGCCCCAGCATTTT. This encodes CAGGRANQPQHF.

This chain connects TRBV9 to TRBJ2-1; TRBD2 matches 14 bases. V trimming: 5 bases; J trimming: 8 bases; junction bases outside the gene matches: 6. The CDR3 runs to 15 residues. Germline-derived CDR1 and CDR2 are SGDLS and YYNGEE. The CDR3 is CASRPGTSGSYEQFF. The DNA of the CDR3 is TGTGCCAGCAGACCCGGGACTAGCGGGAGTTATGAGCAGTTCTTC.

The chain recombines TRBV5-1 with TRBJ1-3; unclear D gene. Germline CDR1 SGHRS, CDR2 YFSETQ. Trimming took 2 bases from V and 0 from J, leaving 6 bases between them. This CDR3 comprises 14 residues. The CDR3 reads CASSFWHSGNTIYF. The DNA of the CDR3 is TGCGCCAGCAGCTTTTGGCACTCTGGAAACACCATATATTTT.

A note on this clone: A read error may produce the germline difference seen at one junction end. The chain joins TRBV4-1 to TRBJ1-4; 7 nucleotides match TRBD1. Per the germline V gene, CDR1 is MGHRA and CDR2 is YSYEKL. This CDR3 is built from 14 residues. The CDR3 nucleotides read TGCGCCAGCGGCCAGGGGGTGGTAAATGAAAAACTGTTTTTT. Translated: CASGQGVVNEKLFF.

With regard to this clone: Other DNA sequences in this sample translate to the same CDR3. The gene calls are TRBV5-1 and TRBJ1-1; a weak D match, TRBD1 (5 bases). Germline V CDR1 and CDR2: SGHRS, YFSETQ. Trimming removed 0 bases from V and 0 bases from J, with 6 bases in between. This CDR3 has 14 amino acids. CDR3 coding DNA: TGCGCCAGCAGCTTGGGGGGCATGAACACTGAAGCTTTCTTT. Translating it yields CASSLGGMNTEAFF. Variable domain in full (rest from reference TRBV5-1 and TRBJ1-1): KAGVTQTPRYLIKTRGQQVTLSCSPISGHRSVSWYQQTPGQGLQFLFEYFSETQRNKGNFPGRFSGRQFSNSRSEMNVSTLELGDSALYLCASSLGGMNTEAFFGQGTRLTVV.

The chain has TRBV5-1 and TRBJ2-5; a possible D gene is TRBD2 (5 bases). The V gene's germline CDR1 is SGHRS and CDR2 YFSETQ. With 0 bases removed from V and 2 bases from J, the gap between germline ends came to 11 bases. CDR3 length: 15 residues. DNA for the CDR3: TGCGCCAGCAGCTTGGTAGTCGGGAAACAAGAGACCCAGTACTTC. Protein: CASSLVVGKQETQYF.

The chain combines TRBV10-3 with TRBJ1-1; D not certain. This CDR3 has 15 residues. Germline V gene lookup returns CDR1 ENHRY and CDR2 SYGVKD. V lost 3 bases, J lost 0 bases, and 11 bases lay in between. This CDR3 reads CAISDGDVMNTEAFF. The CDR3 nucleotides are TGTGCCATCAGTGACGGAGACGTTATGAACACTGAAGCTTTCTTT.

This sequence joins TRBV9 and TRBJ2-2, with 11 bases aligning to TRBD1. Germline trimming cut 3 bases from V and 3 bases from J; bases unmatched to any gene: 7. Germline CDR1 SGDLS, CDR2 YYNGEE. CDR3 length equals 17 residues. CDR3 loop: CASSGPGQGGYTGELFF. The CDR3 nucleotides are TGTGCCAGCAGCGGCCCGGGACAGGGGGGGTACACCGGGGAGCTGTTTTTT.

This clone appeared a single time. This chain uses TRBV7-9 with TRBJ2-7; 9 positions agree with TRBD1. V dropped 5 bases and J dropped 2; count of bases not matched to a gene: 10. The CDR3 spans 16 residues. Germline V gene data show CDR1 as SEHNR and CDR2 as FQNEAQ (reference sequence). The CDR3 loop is CASSKMKGTGTYEQYF. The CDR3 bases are TGTGCCAGCAGCAAGATGAAAGGGACAGGGACCTACGAGCAGTACTTC. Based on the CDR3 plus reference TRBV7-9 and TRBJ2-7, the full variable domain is DTGVSQNPRHKITKRGQNVTFRCDPISEHNRLYWYRQTLGQGPEFLTYFQNEAQLEKSRLLSDRFSAERPKGSFSTLEIQRTEQGDSAMYLCASSKMKGTGTYEQYFGPGTRLTVT.

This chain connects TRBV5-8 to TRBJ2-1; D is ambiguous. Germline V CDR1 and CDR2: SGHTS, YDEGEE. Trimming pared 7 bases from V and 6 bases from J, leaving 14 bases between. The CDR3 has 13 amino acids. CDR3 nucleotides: TGTGCCAGCCAAGGTCCTCTAAGCAATGAGCAGTTCTTC. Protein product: CASQGPLSNEQFF. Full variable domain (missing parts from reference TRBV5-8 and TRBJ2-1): EAGVTQSPTHLIKTRGQQATLRCSPISGHTSVYWYQQALGLGLQFLLWYDEGEERNRGNFPPRFSGRQFPNYSSELNVNALELEDSALYLCASQGPLSNEQFFGPGTRLTVL.

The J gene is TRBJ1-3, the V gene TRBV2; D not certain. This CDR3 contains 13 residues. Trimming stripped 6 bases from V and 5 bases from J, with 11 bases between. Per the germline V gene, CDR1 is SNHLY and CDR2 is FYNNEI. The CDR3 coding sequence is TGTGCCAGCAGCTGGACGGCCCGAAACACCATATATTTT. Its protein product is CASSWTARNTIYF.

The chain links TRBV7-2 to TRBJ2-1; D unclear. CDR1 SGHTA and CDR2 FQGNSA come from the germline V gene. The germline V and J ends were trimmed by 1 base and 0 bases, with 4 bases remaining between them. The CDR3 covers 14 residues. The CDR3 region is CASSLVGSYNEQFF. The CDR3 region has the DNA TGTGCCAGCAGCTTAGTTGGCTCCTACAATGAGCAGTTCTTC.

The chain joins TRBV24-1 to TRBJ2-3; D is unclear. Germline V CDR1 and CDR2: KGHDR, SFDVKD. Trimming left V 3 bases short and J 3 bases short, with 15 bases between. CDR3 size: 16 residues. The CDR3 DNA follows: TGTGCCACCAGTGATACTCTACCCCCGAGTACAGATACGCAGTATTTT. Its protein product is CATSDTLPPSTDTQYF.

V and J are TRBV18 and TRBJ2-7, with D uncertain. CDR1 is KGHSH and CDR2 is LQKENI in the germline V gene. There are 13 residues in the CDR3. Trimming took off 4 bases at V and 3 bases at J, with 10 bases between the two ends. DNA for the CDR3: TGTGCCAGCTCACTGCTGGAGCTCTACGAGCAGTACTTC. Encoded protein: CASSLLELYEQYF.

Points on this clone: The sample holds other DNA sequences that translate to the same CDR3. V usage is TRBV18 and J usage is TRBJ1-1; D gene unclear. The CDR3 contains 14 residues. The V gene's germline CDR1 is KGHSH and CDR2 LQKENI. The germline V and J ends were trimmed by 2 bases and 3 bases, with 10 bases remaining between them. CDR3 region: CASSPTGGDTEAFF. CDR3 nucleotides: TGTGCCAGCTCACCAACCGGAGGAGACACTGAAGCTTTCTTT.

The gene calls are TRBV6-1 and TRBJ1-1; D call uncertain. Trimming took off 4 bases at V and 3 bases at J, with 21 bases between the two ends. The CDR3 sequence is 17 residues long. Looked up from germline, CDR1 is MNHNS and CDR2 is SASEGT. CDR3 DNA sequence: TGTGCCAGCAGTGTTAGAGGGAGTGGGTGGGCTGACACTGAAGCTTTCTTT. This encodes CASSVRGSGWADTEAFF.

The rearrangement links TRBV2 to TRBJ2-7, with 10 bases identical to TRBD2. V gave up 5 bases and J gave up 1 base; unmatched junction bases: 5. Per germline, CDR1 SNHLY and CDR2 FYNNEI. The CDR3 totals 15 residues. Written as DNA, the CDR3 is TGTGCCAGCAGTTTTACTAGCGGGATATCCTACGAGCAGTACTTC. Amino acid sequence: CASSFTSGISYEQYF.

Written as DNA, the CDR3 is TGTGCCAGCAGTCGACAGAGCTTCACTGAAGCTTTCTTT. It translates to CASSRQSFTEAFF. The chain employs TRBV6-5 and TRBJ1-1; D might be TRBD1 (5 bases). The V end was cut by 5 bases, the J end by 4 bases, with 11 bases between. The germline CDR1 and CDR2 sequences are MNHEY and SVGAGI. This CDR3 contains 13 residues.